Below, one TCR beta chain is given with its context. Its antigen is unknown. This entry belongs to a study of OX40 agonist ivuxolimab in advanced cancers. Across the whole study: Every 2 weeks, patients received ivuxolimab intravenously, dosed at 0.01 to 10 mg/kg.

This CDR3 has 15 amino acids. Germline CDR1 SGHAT, CDR2 FQDESV (reference sequence). The V end lost 6 bases, the J end lost 4 bases, and 15 bases lay between the germline ends. The assay was immunoSEQ multiplex PCR, and TCRdb's table has in-frame clones only and misses some. There are approximately 40,000 clones in the sample; 65% to 90% occur only once, and about 8.1% lies in the top ten. Overall study results and limits: The CD4+ and CD8+ T cells in the blood had expanded clonally by week 6 at 0.1 to 3.0 mg/kg. Low clonal expansion, among the lowest seen, marked partial responders at 0.1-3.0 mg/kg.

The TCR sequence derives from an adult with an advanced solid tumor such as melanoma, head and neck, liver or kidney cancer. The source was CD4+ or CD8+ T cells sorted from blood, collected in a trial of the OX40 agonist ivuxolimab. The V call is TRBV11-1, the J call TRBJ2-2; perhaps TRBD1 as D (6 bases). CDR3 region: CASSRTGSTTGELFF. CDR3 sequence (DNA): TGTGCCAGCAGTCGTACAGGGTCTACCACCGGGGAGCTGTTTTTT.